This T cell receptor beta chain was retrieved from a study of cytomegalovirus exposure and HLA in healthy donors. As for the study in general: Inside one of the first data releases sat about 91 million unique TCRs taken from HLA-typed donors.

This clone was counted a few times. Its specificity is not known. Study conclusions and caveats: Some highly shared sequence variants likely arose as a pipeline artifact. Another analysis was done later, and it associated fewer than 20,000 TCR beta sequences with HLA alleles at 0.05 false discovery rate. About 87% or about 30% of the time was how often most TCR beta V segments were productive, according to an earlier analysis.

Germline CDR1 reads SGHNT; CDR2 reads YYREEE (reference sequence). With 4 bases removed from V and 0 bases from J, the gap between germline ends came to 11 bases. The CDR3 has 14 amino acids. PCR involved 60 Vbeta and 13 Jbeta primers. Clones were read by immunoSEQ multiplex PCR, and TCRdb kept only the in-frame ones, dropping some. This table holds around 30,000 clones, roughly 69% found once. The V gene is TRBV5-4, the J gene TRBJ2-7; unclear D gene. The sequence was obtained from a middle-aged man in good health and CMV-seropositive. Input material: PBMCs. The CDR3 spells CASSPYLSSYEQYF. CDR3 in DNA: TGTGCCAGCAGCCCTTACTTGAGCTCCTACGAGCAGTACTTC. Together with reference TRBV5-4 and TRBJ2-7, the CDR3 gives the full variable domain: ETGVTQSPTHLIKTRGQQVTLRCSSQSGHNTVSWYQQALGQGPQFIFQYYREEENGRGNFPPRFSGLQFPNYSSELNVNALELDDSALYLCASSPYLSSYEQYFGPGTRLTVT.